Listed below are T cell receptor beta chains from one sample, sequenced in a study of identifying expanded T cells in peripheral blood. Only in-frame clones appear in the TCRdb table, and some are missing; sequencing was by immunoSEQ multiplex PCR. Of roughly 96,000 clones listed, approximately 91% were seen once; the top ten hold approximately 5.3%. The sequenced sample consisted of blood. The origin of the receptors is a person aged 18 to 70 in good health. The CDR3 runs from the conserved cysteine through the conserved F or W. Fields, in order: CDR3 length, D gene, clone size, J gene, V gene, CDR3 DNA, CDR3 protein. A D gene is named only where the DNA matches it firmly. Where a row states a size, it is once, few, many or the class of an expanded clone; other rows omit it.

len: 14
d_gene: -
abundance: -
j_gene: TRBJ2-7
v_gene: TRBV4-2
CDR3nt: TGTGCCAGCAGCCAGAATTCTAGGGATCACGAGCAGTACTTC
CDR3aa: CASSQNSRDHEQYF

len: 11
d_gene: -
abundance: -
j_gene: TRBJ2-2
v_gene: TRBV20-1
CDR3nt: TGCAGTGCTATTATTTCCGGGGAGCTGTTTTTT
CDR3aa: CSAIISGELFF

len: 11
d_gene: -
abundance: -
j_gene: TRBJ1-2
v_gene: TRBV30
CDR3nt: TGTGCCTGCCGAGGGATCTATGGCTACACCTTC
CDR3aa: CACRGIYGYTF

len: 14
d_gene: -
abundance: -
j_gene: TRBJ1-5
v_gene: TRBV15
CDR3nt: TGTGCCACCAGCAGAGATCCGGCGGGACAGCCCCAGCATTTT
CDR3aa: CATSRDPAGQPQHF

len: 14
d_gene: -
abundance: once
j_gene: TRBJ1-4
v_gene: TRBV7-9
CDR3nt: TGTGCCAGCAGCTTAGGTCAGGCTAATGAAAAACTGTTTTTT
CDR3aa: CASSLGQANEKLFF

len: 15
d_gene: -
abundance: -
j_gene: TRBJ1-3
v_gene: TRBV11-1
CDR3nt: TGTGCCAGCAGCTCCGGTTCAGGGGAAGGAAACACCATATATTTT
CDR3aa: CASSSGSGEGNTIYF

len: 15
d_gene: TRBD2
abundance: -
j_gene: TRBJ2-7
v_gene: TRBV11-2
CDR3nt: TGTGCCAGCAGCGTGACTAGCGGGAGCCTGGGCGAGCAGTACTTC
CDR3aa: CASSVTSGSLGEQYF

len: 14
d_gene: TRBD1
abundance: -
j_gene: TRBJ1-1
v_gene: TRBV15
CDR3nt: TGTGCCACCAGCGGGGGACAGGGGGCCACTGAAGCTTTCTTT
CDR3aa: CATSGGQGATEAFF

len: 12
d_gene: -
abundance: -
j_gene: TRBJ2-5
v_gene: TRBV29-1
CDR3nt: TGCAGCGTTGCGTCGGGGCAAGAGACCCAGTACTTC
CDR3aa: CSVASGQETQYF

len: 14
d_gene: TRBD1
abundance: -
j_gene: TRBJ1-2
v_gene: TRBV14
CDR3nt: TGTGCCAGCAGCAGGGGACAGGGGAACTATGGCTACACCTTC
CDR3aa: CASSRGQGNYGYTF

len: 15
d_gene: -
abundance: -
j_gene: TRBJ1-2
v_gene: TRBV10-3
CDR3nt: TGTGCCATCAGTGGAGGACATCGGAGATCCTATGGCTACACCTTC
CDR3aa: CAISGGHRRSYGYTF

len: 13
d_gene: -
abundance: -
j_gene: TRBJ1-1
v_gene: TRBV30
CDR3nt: TGTGCCTGGAGTGTATCAGTGGGTACTGAAGCTTTCTTT
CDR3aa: CAWSVSVGTEAFF

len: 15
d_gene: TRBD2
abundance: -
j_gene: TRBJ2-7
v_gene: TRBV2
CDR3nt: TGTGCCAGCAGTGCGGCTAGCGGACTAACCTACGAGCAGTACTTC
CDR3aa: CASSAASGLTYEQYF